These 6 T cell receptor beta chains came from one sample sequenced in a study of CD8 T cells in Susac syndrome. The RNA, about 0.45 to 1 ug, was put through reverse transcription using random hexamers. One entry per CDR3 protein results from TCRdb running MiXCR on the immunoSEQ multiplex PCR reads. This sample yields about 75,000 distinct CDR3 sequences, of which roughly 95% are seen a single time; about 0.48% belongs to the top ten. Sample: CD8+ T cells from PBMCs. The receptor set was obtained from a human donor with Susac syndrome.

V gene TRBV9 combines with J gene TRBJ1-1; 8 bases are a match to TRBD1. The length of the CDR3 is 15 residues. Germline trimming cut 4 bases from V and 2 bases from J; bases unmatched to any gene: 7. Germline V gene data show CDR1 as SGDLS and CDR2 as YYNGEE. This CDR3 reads CASSPRQGPNTEAFF. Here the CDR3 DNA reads TGTGCCAGCAGCCCCCGACAGGGGCCTAACACTGAAGCTTTCTTT.

Here the CDR3 DNA reads TGTGCCAGCAGTTACCAGGTGAACACTGAAGCTTTCTTT. Its protein product is CASSYQVNTEAFF. The V call is TRBV27, the J call TRBJ1-1; unclear D gene. This CDR3 is built from 13 residues. V lost 4 bases to trimming and J lost 0 bases, with 6 bases between them. The germline V gene has CDR1 MNHEY and CDR2 SMNVEV (reference sequence).

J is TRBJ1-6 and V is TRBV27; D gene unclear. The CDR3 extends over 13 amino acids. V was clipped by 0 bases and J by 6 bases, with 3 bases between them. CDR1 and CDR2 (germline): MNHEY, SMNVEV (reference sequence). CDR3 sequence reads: CASSLSGNSPLHF. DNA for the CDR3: TGTGCCAGCAGTTTATCGGGTAATTCACCCCTCCACTTT.

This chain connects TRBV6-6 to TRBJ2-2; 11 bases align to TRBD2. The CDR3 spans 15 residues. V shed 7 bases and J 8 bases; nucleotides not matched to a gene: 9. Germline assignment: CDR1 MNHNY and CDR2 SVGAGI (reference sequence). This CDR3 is CASNLAGGSSGELFF. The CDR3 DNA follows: TGTGCCAGCAACCTAGCGGGGGGCTCATCGGGGGAGCTGTTTTTT.

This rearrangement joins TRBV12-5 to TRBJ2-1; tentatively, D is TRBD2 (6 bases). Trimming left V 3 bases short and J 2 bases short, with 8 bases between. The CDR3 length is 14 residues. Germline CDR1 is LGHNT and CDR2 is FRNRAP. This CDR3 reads CASGFTGAYNEQFF. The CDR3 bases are TGTGCTAGTGGTTTCACGGGGGCCTACAATGAGCAGTTCTTC.

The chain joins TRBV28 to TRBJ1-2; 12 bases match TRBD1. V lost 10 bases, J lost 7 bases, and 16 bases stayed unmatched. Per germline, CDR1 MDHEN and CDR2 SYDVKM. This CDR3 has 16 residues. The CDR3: CATFGDRGRRRLGYTF. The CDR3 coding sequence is TGTGCCACCTTTGGGGACAGGGGGCGTCGACGGCTTGGCTACACCTTC.